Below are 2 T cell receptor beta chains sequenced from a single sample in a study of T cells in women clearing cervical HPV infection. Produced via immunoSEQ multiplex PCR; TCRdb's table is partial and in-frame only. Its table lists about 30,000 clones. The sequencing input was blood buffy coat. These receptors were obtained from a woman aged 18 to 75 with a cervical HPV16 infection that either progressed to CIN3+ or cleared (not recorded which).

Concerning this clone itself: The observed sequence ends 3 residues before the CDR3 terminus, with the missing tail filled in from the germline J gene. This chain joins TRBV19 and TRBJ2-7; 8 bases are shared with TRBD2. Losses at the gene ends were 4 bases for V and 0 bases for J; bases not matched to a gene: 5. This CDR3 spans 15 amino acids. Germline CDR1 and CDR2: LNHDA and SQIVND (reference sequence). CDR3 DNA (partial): TGTGCCAGTAGTACAGCGGGGGAAAGCTCCTACGAG. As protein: CASSTAGESSYE. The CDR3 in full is CASSTAGESSYEQYF.

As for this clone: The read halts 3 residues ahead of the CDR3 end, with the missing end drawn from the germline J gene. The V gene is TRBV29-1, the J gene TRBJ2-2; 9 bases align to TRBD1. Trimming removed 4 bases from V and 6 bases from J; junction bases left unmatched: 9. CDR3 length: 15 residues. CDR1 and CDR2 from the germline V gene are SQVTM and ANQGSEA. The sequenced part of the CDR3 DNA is TGCAGCGTTGGGGACAGGGTGGACGGGGCCGGGGAG. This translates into CSVGDRVDGAGE. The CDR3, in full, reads CSVGDRVDGAGELFF.